The clone carrying this T cell receptor beta chain was seen more than once but under ten times. The CDR3 spans 15 residues. Germline CDR1 and CDR2: SGDLS and YYNGEE. V was pared by 0 bases and J by 1 base, with 10 bases between. This sample was taken from a study of blood T cell repertoires in COVID-19. Study-level information: The origin of the acute and convalescent COVID-19 samples was the United States, Italy and Spain. Sources were T cells, B-cell-depleted T cells, or PBMCs; the material itself was cDNA or gDNA.

Only in-frame clones appear in the TCRdb table, and some are missing; sequencing was by immunoSEQ multiplex PCR. This sample has more than 200,000 clones, with 87% found just once. The specimen was PBMCs or T cells enriched from blood (not recorded which). The genes are TRBV9 and TRBJ1-1; D unclear. This sequence originates from a woman in her thirties with acute COVID-19. The CDR3, as DNA: TGTGCCAGCAGCGTAGACGGGTTTTCGAACACTGAAGCTTTCTTT. This gives the protein CASSVDGFSNTEAFF.